The clone carrying this TCR beta chain was seen a few times. Within the sample, other DNA sequences also encode this same CDR3. V was clipped by 2 bases and J by 2 bases, with 3 bases between them. In germline, CDR1 is DFQATT, CDR2 SNEGSKA (reference sequence). The CDR3 is 11 residues long. Clones were sequenced by immunoSEQ multiplex PCR, and TCRdb holds only the in-frame ones, with some missing. This sample has approximately 350,000 clones, with roughly four fifths found just once. This sample was included in a study of blood T cell repertoires in COVID-19. The TCR originated in a woman between 45 and 60 years old who had recovered from COVID-19. J is TRBJ1-1 and V is TRBV20-1; D uncertain. Sequencing used PBMCs or T cells enriched from blood (not recorded which). The CDR3 here is CSARLNTEAFF. CDR3 coding DNA: TGCAGTGCTAGATTAAACACTGAAGCTTTCTTT.